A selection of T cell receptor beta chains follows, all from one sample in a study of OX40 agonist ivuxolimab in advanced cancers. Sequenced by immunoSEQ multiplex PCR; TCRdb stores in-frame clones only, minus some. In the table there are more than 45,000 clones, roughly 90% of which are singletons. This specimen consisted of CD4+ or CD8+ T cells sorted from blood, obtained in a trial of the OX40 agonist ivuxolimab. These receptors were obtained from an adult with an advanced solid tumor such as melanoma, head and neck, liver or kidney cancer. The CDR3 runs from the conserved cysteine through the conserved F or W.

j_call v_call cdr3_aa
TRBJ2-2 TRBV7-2 CASSLRWWRQGGPGELFF
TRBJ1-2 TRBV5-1 CASRAGEPIYGYTF
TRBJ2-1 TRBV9 CASSVRGSSGNEQFF
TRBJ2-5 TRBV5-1 CASSLADPETQYF
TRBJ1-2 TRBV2 CASSVEGNRGRAGYGYTF
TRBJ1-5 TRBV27 CASTGGRNQPQHF
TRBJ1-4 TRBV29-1 CSVLHSWNNEKLFF
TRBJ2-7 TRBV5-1 CASSLREVSYEQYF
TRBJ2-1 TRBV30 CAWSIPPFRGINEQFF
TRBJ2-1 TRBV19 CASGLFSGLRDNEQFF
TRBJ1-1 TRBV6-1 CASISGTGGYTEAFF
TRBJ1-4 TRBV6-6 CASSTNRLSNEKLFF
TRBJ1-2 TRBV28 CASSLGGQGYGYTF
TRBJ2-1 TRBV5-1 CASSLQDQGADEQFF
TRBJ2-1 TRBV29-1 CSVEDLKILRVIF
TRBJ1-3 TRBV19 CASRDGNTIYF
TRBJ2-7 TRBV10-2 CASRSMDAQYYEQYF
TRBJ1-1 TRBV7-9 CASSLGGMKTEAFF
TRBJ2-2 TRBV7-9 CASSLYGTPNTGELFF
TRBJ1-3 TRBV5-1 CASRVDAGNTIYF
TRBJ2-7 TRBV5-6 CASSFRGGYYEQYF
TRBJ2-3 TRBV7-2 CASSRDMSTDTQYF
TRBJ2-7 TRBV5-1 CASSGEGVDEQYF
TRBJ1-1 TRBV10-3 CAITRTGENTEAFF
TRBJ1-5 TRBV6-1 CAARSRVSNQPQHF
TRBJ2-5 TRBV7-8 CASSLVFMSAQPLWTQYF
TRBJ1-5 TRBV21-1 CASSKGFEGQGNQPQHF
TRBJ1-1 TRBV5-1 CASTPNAGQGSTEAFF
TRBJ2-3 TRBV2 CASSEDSHTDTQYF
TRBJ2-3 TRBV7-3 CASSLRRTDTQYF
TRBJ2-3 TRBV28 CASNTRLALRYSSTDTQYF
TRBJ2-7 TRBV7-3 CASSSTGSYEQYF
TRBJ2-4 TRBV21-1 CASSKVRGRLAGILAKNIQYF
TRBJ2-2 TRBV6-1 CASPEAGVTGELFF
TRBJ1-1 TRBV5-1 CASSFREGNTEAFF
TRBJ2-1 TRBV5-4 CASSLGGRSSLNEQFF
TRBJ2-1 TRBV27 CASSLRPGTSGRSSSYNEQFF
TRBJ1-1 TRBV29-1 CSVEDYAGGEAFF
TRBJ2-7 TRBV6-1 CASSASGEQYF
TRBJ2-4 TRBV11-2 CASSPALTSSDPAKNIQYF
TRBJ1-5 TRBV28 CASSLRYRGNQPQHF
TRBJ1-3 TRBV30 CAWSVYFGTSGNTIYF